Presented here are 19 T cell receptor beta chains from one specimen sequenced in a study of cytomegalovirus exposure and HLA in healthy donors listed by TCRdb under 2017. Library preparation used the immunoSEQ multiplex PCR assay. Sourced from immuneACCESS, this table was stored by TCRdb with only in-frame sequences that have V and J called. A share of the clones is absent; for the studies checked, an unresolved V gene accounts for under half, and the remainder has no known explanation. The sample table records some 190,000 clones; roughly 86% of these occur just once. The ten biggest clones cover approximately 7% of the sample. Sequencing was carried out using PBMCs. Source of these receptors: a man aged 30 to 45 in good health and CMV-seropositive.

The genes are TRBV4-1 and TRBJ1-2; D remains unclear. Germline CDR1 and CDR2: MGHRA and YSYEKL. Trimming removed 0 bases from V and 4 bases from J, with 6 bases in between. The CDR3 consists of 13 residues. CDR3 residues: CASSQEGTYGYTF. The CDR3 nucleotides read TGCGCCAGCAGCCAAGAGGGAACCTATGGCTACACCTTC.

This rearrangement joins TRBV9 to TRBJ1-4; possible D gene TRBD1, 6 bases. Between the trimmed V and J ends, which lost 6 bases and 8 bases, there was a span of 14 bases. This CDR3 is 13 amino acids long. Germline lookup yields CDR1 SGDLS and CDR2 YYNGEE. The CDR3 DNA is TGTGCCAGCACGCGGGGAGGGGGAGAAAAACTGTTTTTT. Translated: CASTRGGGEKLFF.

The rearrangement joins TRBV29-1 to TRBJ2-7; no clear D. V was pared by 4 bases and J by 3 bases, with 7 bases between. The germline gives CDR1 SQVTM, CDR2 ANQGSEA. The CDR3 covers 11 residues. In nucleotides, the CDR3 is TGCAGCGTTGGGGTTGACTACGAGCAGTACTTC. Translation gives CSVGVDYEQYF.

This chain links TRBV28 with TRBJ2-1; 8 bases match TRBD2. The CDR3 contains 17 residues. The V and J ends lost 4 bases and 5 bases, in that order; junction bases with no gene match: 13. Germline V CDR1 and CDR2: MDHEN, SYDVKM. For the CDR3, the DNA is TGTGCCAGCAGTTCCACCCTCGGGTCGGGAGGGAACAATGAGCAGTTCTTC. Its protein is CASSSTLGSGGNNEQFF.

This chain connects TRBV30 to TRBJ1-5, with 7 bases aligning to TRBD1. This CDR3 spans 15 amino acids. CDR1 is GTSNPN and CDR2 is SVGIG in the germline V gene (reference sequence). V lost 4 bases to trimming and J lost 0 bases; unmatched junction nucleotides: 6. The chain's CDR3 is CAWTPGQTSNQPQHF. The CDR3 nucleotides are TGTGCCTGGACGCCGGGACAGACTAGCAATCAGCCCCAGCATTTT.

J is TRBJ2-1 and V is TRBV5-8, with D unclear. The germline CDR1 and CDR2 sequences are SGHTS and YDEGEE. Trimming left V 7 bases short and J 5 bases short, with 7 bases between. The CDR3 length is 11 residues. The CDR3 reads CASGPNNEQFF. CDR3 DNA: TGTGCCAGCGGGCCTAACAATGAGCAGTTCTTC.

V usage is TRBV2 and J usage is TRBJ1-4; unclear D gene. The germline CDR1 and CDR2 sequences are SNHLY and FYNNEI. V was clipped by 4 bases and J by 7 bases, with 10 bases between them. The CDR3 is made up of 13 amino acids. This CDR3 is CASSGQTAEKLFF. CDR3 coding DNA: TGTGCCAGCAGTGGGCAGACCGCTGAAAAACTGTTTTTT.

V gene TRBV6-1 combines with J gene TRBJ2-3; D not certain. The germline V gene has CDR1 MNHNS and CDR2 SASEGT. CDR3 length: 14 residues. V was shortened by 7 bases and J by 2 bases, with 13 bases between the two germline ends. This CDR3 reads CASKLSILTDTQYF. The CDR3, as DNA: TGTGCCAGCAAGCTCAGTATCCTCACAGATACGCAGTATTTT.

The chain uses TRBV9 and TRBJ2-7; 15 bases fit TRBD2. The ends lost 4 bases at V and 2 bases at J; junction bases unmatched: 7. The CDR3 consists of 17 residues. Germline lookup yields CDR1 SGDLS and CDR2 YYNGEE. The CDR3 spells CASSPKRTSGRAYEQYF. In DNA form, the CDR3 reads TGTGCCAGCAGCCCTAAGAGGACTAGCGGGAGGGCCTACGAGCAGTACTTC.

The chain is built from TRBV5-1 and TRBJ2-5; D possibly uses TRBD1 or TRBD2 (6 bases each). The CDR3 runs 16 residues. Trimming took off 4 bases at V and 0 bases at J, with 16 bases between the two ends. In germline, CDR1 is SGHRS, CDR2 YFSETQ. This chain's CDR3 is CASSRGVRDDQETQYF. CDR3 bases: TGCGCCAGCAGCAGGGGGGTCAGGGATGACCAAGAGACCCAGTACTTC. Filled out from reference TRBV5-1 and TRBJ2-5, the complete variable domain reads KAGVTQTPRYLIKTRGQQVTLSCSPISGHRSVSWYQQTPGQGLQFLFEYFSETQRNKGNFPGRFSGRQFSNSRSEMNVSTLELGDSALYLCASSRGVRDDQETQYFGPGTRLLVL.

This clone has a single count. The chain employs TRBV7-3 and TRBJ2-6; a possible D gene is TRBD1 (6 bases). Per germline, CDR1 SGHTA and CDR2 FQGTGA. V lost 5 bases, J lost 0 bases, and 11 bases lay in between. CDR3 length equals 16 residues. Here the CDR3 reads CASSPKQGSGANVLTF. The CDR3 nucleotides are TGTGCCAGCAGCCCGAAACAGGGCTCTGGGGCCAACGTCCTGACTTTC. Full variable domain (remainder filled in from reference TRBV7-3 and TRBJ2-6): GAGVSQTPSNKVTEKGKYVELRCDPISGHTALYWYRQSLGQGPEFLIYFQGTGAADDSGLPNDRFFAVRPEGSVSTLKIQRTERGDSAVYLCASSPKQGSGANVLTFGAGSRLTVL.

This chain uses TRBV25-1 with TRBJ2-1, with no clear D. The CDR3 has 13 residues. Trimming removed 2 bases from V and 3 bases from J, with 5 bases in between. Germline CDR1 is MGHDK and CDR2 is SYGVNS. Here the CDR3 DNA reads TGTGCCAGCAGTGAAGGCAGCTACAATGAGCAGTTCTTC. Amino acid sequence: CASSEGSYNEQFF. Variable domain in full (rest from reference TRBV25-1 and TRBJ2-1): EADIYQTPRYLVIGTGKKITLECSQTMGHDKMYWYQQDPGMELHLIHYSYGVNSTEKGDLSSESTVSRIRTEHFPLTLESARPSHTSQYLCASSEGSYNEQFFGPGTRLTVL.

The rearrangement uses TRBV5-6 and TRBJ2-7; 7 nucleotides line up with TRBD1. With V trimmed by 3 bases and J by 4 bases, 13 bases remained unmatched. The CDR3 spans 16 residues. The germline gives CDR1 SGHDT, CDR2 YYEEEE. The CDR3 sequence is CASSYYRGGTSYEQYF. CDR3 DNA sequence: TGTGCCAGCAGCTATTACAGGGGTGGTACGTCTTACGAGCAGTACTTC. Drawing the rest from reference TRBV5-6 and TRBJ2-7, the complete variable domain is DAGVTQSPTHLIKTRGQQVTLRCSPKSGHDTVSWYQQALGQGPQFIFQYYEEEERQRGNFPDRFSGHQFPNYSSELNVNALLLGDSALYLCASSYYRGGTSYEQYFGPGTRLTVT.

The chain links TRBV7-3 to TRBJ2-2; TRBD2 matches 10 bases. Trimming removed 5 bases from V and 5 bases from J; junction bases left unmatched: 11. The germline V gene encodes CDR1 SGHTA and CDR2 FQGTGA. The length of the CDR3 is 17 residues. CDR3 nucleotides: TGTGCCAGCAGCCCCCCGTCAGCTAGCGGGGGAACCGGGGAGCTGTTTTTT. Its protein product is CASSPPSASGGTGELFF.

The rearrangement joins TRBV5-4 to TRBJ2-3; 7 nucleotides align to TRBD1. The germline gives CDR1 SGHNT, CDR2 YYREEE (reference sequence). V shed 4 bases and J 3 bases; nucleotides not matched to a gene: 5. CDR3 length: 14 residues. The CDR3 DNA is TGTGCCAGCAGCCATGGGACAGCGACAGATACGCAGTATTTT. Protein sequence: CASSHGTATDTQYF.

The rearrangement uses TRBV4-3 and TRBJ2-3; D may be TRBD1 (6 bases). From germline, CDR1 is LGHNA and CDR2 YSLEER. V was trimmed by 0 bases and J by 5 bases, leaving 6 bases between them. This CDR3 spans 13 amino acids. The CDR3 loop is CASSQDRGDTQYF. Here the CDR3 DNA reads TGCGCCAGCAGCCAAGACAGGGGAGATACGCAGTATTTT.

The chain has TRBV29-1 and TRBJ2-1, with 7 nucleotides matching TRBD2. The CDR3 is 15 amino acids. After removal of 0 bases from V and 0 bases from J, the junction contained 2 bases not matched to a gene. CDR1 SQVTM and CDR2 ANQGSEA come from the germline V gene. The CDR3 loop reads CSVEDGGGSYNEQFF. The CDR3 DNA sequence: TGCAGCGTTGAAGATGGGGGGGGCTCCTACAATGAGCAGTTCTTC.

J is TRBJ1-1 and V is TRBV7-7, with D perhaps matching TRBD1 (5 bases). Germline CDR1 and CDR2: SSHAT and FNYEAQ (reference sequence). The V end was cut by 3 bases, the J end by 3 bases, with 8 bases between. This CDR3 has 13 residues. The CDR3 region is CASSLGEDTEAFF. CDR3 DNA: TGTGCCAGCAGCTTGGGGGAGGACACTGAAGCTTTCTTT.

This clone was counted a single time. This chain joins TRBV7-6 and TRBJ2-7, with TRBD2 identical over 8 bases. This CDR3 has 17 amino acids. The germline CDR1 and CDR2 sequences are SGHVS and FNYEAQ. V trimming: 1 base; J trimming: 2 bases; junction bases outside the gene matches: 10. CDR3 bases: TGTGCCAGCAGCTTAGAAGTTCTAACAGCGGGGGCCTACGAGCAGTACTTC. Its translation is CASSLEVLTAGAYEQYF.